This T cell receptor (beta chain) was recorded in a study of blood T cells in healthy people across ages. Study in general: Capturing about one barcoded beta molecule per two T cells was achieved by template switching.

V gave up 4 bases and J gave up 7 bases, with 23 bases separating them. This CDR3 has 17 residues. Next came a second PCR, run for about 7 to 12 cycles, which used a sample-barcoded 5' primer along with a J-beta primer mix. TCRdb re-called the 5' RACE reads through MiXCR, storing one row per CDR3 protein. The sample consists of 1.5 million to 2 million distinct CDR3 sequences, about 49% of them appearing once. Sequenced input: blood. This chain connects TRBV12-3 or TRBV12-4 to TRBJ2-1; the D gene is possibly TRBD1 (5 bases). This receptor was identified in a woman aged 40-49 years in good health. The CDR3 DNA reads TGTGCCAGCAGTTCTGACAGAGTCGCCCTTAAGTCTAATGAGCAGTTCTTC. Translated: CASSSDRVALKSNEQFF.